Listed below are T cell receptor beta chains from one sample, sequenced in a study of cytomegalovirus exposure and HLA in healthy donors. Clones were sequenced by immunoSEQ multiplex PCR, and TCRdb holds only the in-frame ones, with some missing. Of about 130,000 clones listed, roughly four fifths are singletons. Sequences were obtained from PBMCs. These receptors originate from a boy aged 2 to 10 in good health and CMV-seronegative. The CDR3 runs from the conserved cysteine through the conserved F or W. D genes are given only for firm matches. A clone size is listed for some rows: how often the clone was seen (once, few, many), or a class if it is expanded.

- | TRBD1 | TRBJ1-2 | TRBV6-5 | TGTGCCAGCAGGGACAGGGGAACCCGCGGGGGTGGCTACACCTTC | CASRDRGTRGGGYTF
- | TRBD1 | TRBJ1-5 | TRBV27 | TGTGCCAGCAGATTAGGGACAGGTTATAGCAATCAGCCCCAGCATTTT | CASRLGTGYSNQPQHF
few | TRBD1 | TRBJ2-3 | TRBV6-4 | TGTGCCAGCAGTGACAGGGTAGGGGGCCCAGATACGCAGTATTTT | CASSDRVGGPDTQYF
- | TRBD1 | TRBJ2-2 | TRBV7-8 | TGTGCCAGCAGCTTAGTTGCACAGGGGGCTGCCGGGGAGCTGTTTTTT | CASSLVAQGAAGELFF
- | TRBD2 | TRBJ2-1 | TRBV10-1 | TGCGCCAGCAGTTCGACTAGCGCCCATGAGCAGTTCTTC | CASSSTSAHEQFF
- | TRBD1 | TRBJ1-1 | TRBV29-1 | TGCAGCGTTGATCTAGGACAGGGGCGCTTTGAAGCTTTCTTT | CSVDLGQGRFEAFF
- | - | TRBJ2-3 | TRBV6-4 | TGTGCCAGCAGCGCCGTTTCACAGGGCACAGATACGCAGTATTTT | CASSAVSQGTDTQYF
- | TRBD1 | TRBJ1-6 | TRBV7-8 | TGTGCCAGCAGCTTAAGACAGGGTAACTCACCCCTCCACTTT | CASSLRQGNSPLHF
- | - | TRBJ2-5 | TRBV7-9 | TGTTCCAGCAGCTCCCTGGAAGCGCCCTTCCTAACCCAGTACTTC | CSSSSLEAPFLTQYF
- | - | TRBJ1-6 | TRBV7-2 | TGTGCCAGCAGCTTAGGTCGGGTGTTTAATTCACCCCTCCACTTT | CASSLGRVFNSPLHF
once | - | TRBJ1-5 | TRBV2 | TGTGCCAGCAGTGAAAGGGGTTTCTCAGGGCAGCCCCAGCATTTT | CASSERGFSGQPQHF
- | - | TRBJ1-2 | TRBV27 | TGTGCCAGCAGCCTAAGTGGTAGCGGGGACTATGGCTACACCTTC | CASSLSGSGDYGYTF
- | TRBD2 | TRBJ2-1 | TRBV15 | TGTGCCACCAGCAGCGGGCTAGCGGACTACAATGAGCAGTTCTTC | CATSSGLADYNEQFF
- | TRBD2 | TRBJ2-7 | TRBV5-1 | TGCGCCAGCAGAGCGGGATACTCCTACGAGCAGTACTTC | CASRAGYSYEQYF
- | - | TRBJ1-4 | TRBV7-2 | TGTGCCAGCAGCTTAGGGACCGGGAGGGACGAAAAACTGTTTTTT | CASSLGTGRDEKLFF
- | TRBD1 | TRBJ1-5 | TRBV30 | TGTGCCTGGAGTGAAGCCCAGGGGGCCTCATATAGCAATCAGCCCCAGCATTTT | CAWSEAQGASYSNQPQHF
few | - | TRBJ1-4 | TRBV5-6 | TGTGCCAGCAGCTTGGCCCGAACCGGGAGAAGTGGTGAAAAACTGTTTTTT | CASSLARTGRSGEKLFF
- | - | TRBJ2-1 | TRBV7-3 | TGTGCCAGCAGCCCGTCCTATTCTCGCTACAATGAGCAGTTCTTC | CASSPSYSRYNEQFF
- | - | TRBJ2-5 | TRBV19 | TGTGCCAGTAGGGCGGGACTTCCCGGGGGGACCCAGTACTTC | CASRAGLPGGTQYF
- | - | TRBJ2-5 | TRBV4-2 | TGTGCCAGCAGCCAAGGACCTAGGGGATCGGCCCAGTACTTC | CASSQGPRGSAQYF
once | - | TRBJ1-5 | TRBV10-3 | TGTGCCATCAGTGAGTCGGACAGTTCTGGGCCCCAGCATTTT | CAISESDSSGPQHF
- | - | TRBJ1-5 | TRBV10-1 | TGCGCCAGCAGCCCCAGAGAGGAACAGCCCCAGCATTTT | CASSPREEQPQHF